Listed here is a single T cell receptor (beta chain). Its antigen target is currently unknown. Base qualities are not at hand, and no much larger clone is one base apart. The sample belongs to a study of T-cell reconstitution after alpha-beta-depleted transplantation in children (dated by TCRdb to about 2016). With respect to the entire study: Using TCR repertoire profiling, the study followed T-cell immune reconstitution in a quantitative way in children after TCRalphabeta/CD19-depleted allogeneic hematopoietic cell transplantation.

The germline V gene yields MGHRA for CDR1 and YSYEKL for CDR2. Between the V and J ends, shortened by 2 bases and 0 bases respectively, the junction contains 17 bases. There are 18 amino acids in the CDR3, from cysteine to phenylalanine inclusive. The retained sequence is limited to the CDR3, 54 bases, with the frame set at the first base. Libraries were built with PCR. Sequenced using an Illumina HiSeq 2500. To normalize quantification of the TCRbeta repertoire, the TCR libraries were built with molecular barcoding that relied on unique molecular identifiers. TCRdb reprocessing: public reads trimmed at Q25 with fastp, clones called with MiXCR, in-frame beta chains kept. Each entry is one CDR3 protein sequence, shown with its most common DNA and genes. Recorded for this sample are some 400,000 distinct CDR3 sequences; over 20% of them occurred a single time. 3% to 4% of the sample belongs to the ten largest clones.

The chain employs TRBV4-1 and TRBJ1-5; there is no confident call for the D gene. This sequence was found in a human donor who donated a stem cell graft to a child with acute myeloid leukemia. The sample in question was PBMCs from the stem cell graft donor, obtained from the stem cell graft. The CDR3 amino acid sequence is: CASSQTGELTYSNQPQHF. The DNA sequence follows: TGCGCCAGCAGCCAAACCGGAGAGTTAACTTATAGCAATCAGCCCCAGCATTTT.